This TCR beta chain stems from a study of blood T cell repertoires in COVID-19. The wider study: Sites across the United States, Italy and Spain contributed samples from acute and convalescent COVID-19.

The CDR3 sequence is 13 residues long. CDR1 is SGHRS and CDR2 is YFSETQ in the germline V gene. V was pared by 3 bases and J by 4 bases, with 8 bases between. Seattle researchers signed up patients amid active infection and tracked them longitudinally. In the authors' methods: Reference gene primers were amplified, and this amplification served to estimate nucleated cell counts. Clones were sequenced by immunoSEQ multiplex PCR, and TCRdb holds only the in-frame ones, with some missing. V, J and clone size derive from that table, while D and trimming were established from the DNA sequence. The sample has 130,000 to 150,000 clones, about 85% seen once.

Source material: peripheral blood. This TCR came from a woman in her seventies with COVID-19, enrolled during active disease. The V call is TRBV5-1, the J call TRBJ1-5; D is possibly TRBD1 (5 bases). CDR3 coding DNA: TGCGCCAGCAGCTCGGGGGGGAATCAGCCCCAGCATTTT. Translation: CASSSGGNQPQHF. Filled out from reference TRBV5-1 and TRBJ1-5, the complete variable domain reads KAGVTQTPRYLIKTRGQQVTLSCSPISGHRSVSWYQQTPGQGLQFLFEYFSETQRNKGNFPGRFSGRQFSNSRSEMNVSTLELGDSALYLCASSSGGNQPQHFGDGTRLSIL.